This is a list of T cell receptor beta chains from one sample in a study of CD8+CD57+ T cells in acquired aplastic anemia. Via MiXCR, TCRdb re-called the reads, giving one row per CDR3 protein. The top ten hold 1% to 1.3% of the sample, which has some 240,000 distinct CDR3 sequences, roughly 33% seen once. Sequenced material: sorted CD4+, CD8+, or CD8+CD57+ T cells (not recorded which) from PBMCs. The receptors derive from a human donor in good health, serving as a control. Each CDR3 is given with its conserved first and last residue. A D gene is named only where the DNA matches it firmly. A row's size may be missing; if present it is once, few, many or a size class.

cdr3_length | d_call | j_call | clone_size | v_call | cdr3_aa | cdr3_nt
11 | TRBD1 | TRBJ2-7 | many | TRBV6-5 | CASRSTGGEYF | TGTGCCAGCAGGTCGACAGGGGGCGAGTACTTC
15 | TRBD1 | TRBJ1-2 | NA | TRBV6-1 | CASTGETGARYGYTF | TGTGCCAGCACCGGAGAAACAGGGGCCCGCTATGGCTACACCTTC
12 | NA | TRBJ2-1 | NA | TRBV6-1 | CASSEWGWGQFF | TGTGCCAGCAGTGAATGGGGGTGGGGGCAGTTCTTC
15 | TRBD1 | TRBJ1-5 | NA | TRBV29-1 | CSVATGGGTNQPQHF | TGCAGCGTTGCGACAGGGGGTGGGACCAATCAGCCCCAGCATTTT
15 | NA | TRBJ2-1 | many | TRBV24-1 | CATSDLSPTGNEQFF | TGTGCCACCAGTGATTTGTCCCCGACAGGCAATGAGCAGTTCTTC
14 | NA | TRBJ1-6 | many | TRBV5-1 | CASNLPGAGSPLHF | TGCGCCAGCAACCTCCCAGGGGCAGGATCACCCCTCCACTTT
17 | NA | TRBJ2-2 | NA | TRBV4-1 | CASSRTLLTGGTGELFF | TGCGCCAGCAGCCGGACGCTACTGACAGGTGGCACCGGGGAGCTGTTTTTT
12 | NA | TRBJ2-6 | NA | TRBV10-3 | CAISSDRTVLTF | TGTGCCATCTCGAGTGACAGAACCGTCCTGACTTTC
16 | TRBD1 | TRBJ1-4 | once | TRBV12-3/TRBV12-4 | CASSHIRDRNNEKLFF | TGTGCCAGCAGTCACATCCGGGACAGAAATAATGAAAAACTGTTTTTT
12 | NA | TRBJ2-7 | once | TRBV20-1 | CSARVGNYEQYF | TGCAGTGCTAGAGTCGGGAACTACGAGCAGTACTTC